A selection of T cell receptor beta chains follows, all from one sample in a study of cytomegalovirus exposure and HLA in healthy donors. The method was immunoSEQ multiplex PCR; TCRdb's version includes in-frame clones alone and lacks a portion of them. The table shows roughly 180,000 clones, with 77% occurring only once. The sample consisted of PBMCs. These receptors originate from a woman in her fifties or sixties in good health and CMV-seropositive. Both conserved end residues are part of each CDR3. A D gene is named only where the DNA matches it firmly. Rows give clone size only sometimes, using once, few, many, or a class for an expanded clone.

.,.,TRBJ2-5,TRBV7-2,TGTGCCAGCAGCTTAGGCGTACCGGGGGGAGGGGGAAACCAAGAGACCCAGTACTTC,CASSLGVPGGGGNQETQYF
.,TRBD2,TRBJ2-4,TRBV7-9,TGTGCCAGCAGTCGACTAGCGGGAGAGGGGGCCAAAAACAGTCAGTACTTC,CASSRLAGEGAKNSQYF
many,TRBD2,TRBJ2-7,TRBV27,TGTGCCAGCAGCTTTAGCGGGAGCCTTCCCTACGAGCAGTACTTC,CASSFSGSLPYEQYF
.,TRBD2,TRBJ2-7,TRBV27,TGTGCCAGCAGTTTATTGCCTAGCGGGAGCTCGGGGCAGTACTTC,CASSLLPSGSSGQYF
.,.,TRBJ2-1,TRBV18,TGTGCCAGCTCACCACGGGCAGGGCAGGTAAATGAGCAGTTCTTC,CASSPRAGQVNEQFF
once,TRBD1,TRBJ2-7,TRBV7-6,TGTGCCAGCAGCCCGAGGACAGGGAGCTCCTACGAGCAGTACTTC,CASSPRTGSSYEQYF
.,.,TRBJ1-5,TRBV19,TGTGCCAGTAGTATGTTCGGGGGGGGAATGGGGAATCAGCCCCAGCATTTT,CASSMFGGGMGNQPQHF
.,.,TRBJ2-7,TRBV4-3,TGCGCCAGCAGCCAAGATTCCCGGACCCGGGGGTCTATGGTGCAGTACTTC,CASSQDSRTRGSMVQYF
.,TRBD1,TRBJ1-2,TRBV10-3,TGTGCCATCAGTGCGGGGGACAGACTATTGAAAGGCTACACCTTC,CAISAGDRLLKGYTF
.,TRBD1,TRBJ2-5,TRBV7-9,TGTGCCAGCAGCATGAGACAGGGGGTGGGAGAGACCCAGTACTTC,CASSMRQGVGETQYF
.,.,TRBJ2-7,TRBV7-3,TGTGCCAGCAGCGGAACCCGGGGTAACGAGCAGTACTTC,CASSGTRGNEQYF
.,.,TRBJ2-2,TRBV18,TGTGCCAGCTCCCAAGACCAGGTCACCGGGGAGCTGTTTTTT,CASSQDQVTGELFF
.,TRBD2,TRBJ2-3,TRBV4-2,TGTGCCAGCAGCCAGACTAGCGGGGTCACAGATACGCAGTATTTT,CASSQTSGVTDTQYF
.,.,TRBJ1-5,TRBV19,TGTGCCAGTAGTATTCAGGGATTAAATCAGCCCCAGCATTTT,CASSIQGLNQPQHF
.,TRBD2,TRBJ2-1,TRBV30,TGTGCCTGGAGTAAGGGGACTAGCGGGGGGGCAGATGAGCAGTTCTTC,CAWSKGTSGGADEQFF
.,.,TRBJ1-1,TRBV27,TGTGCCAGCAGTTTATCCACACCTAACACTGAAGCTTTCTTT,CASSLSTPNTEAFF
.,.,TRBJ1-1,TRBV5-4,TGTGCCAGCAGCTTGGGTACGAGGGGGAGCACTGAAGCTTTCTTT,CASSLGTRGSTEAFF
once,TRBD1,TRBJ2-3,TRBV7-2,TGTGCCAGCAGCTTAAGGGGGCCCGACACAGATACGCAGTATTTT,CASSLRGPDTDTQYF
.,TRBD1,TRBJ1-5,TRBV27,TGTGCCAGCAGTAGGACAGGGCAAGATCAGCCCCAGCATTTT,CASSRTGQDQPQHF
.,TRBD1,TRBJ2-2,TRBV11-3,TGTGCCAGCAGTGCGTTAGGGGGCAACACCGGGGAGCTGTTTTTT,CASSALGGNTGELFF